The 31 T cell receptor beta chains reported below all come from one sample, sequenced in a study of PD-1 blockade in classical Hodgkin lymphoma. TCRdb's table, derived via immunoSEQ multiplex PCR, lists solely in-frame clones and lacks some. The sample contains approximately 9,900 clones, 74% of which appear only once. Every patient experienced relapse after autologous stem cell transplantation, and brentuximab vedotin exposure varied. Thawed PBMCs were the source of CD4+ T cells, purified by magnetic negative selection. The sample was CD4+ T cells from blood, taken at baseline. These receptors were collected from a human donor with classical Hodgkin lymphoma.

The chain employs TRBV6-5 and TRBJ2-7, with 8 bases fitting TRBD1. CDR1 and CDR2 from the germline V gene are MNHEY and SVGAGI. CDR3 length: 14 amino acids. V was pared by 5 bases and J by 2 bases, with 5 bases of the junction left unmatched. In DNA, the CDR3 is TGTGCCAGCAGTGGGACAGGATTTCCCTACGAGCAGTACTTC. This translates into CASSGTGFPYEQYF.

The rearrangement links TRBV6-5 to TRBJ1-4; D unresolved. The germline CDR1 and CDR2 sequences are MNHEY and SVGAGI. The CDR3 is 12 amino acids. V lost 6 bases and J lost 5, with 7 bases in between. The CDR3 is CASRGRNEKLFF. Here the CDR3 DNA reads TGTGCCAGCAGAGGACGAAATGAAAAACTGTTTTTT.

The table lists this clone with a few counts. The chain couples TRBV18 to TRBJ2-1, with D possibly matching TRBD1 (6 bases). Trimming removed 1 base at V and 5 bases at J, with 18 bases between. Germline lookup yields CDR1 KGHSH and CDR2 LQKENI. The CDR3 runs to 17 residues. The CDR3 bases are TGTGCCAGCTCACCACTGAGGGGGTCAGGGAAAAACAATGAGCAGTTCTTC. This sequence encodes CASSPLRGSGKNNEQFF.

This clone was detected a few times. The genes are TRBV6-5 and TRBJ1-5; D gene ambiguous. Trimming shortened V by 7 bases and J by 0 bases, and 7 bases separated the two germline ends. CDR3 length equals 13 residues. Germline assignment: CDR1 MNHEY and CDR2 SVGAGI. CDR3 in DNA: TGTGCCAGCACCCAAGGTAGCAATCAGCCCCAGCATTTT. Protein sequence: CASTQGSNQPQHF.

The chain carries TRBV5-5 and TRBJ2-7; TRBD2 matches at 7 bases. The length of the CDR3 is 18 residues. Per the germline V gene, CDR1 is SGHKS and CDR2 is YYEKEE (reference sequence). V was clipped by 1 base and J by 3 bases; unmatched bases: 16. CDR3 in amino acids: CASSLFPLAEHLVYEQYF. As DNA, the CDR3 is TGTGCCAGCAGCTTGTTTCCCCTAGCGGAACACCTAGTCTACGAGCAGTACTTC.

This clone was detected only once. J is TRBJ1-1 and V is TRBV10-3; D perhaps matches TRBD1 (6 bases). The length of the CDR3 is 14 residues. Germline V lookup: CDR1 ENHRY, CDR2 SYGVKD. The V end lost 3 bases, the J end lost 2 bases, and 10 bases lay between the germline ends. The CDR3 coding sequence is TGTGCCATCAGTGAAGGACAGATTAACACTGAAGCTTTCTTT. It encodes CAISEGQINTEAFF.

This clone was recorded a few times. This chain uses TRBV5-5 with TRBJ2-7; 9 bases line up with TRBD1. CDR1 is SGHKS, CDR2 YYEKEE, per germline (reference sequence). J was trimmed by 4 bases and V by 4 bases; bases with no gene match: 9. The CDR3 has 15 amino acids. CDR3 in amino acids: CASSPQRQGVYEQYF. For the CDR3, the DNA is TGTGCCAGCAGCCCGCAAAGACAGGGGGTTTACGAGCAGTACTTC. Combining the CDR3 with reference TRBV5-5 and TRBJ2-7 gives the whole variable domain DAGVTQSPTHLIKTRGQQVTLRCSPISGHKSVSWYQQVLGQGPQFIFQYYEKEERGRGNFPDRFSARQFPNYSSELNVNALLLGDSALYLCASSPQRQGVYEQYFGPGTRLTVT.

The genes are TRBV9 and TRBJ2-7; tentatively, D is TRBD1 (6 bases). CDR1 is SGDLS, CDR2 YYNGEE, per germline. The germline V and J ends were trimmed by 0 bases and 4 bases, with 14 bases remaining between them. The CDR3 is 15 residues long. The CDR3 loop reads CASSVGGQGGYEQYF. The CDR3 DNA is TGTGCCAGCAGCGTAGGGGGGCAGGGCGGATACGAGCAGTACTTC.

This rearrangement joins TRBV19 to TRBJ2-1, with 9 bases matching TRBD2. J lost 5 bases, V lost 3 bases, and 5 bases had no gene match. The CDR3 contains 15 residues. Germline-derived CDR1 and CDR2 are LNHDA and SQIVND (reference sequence). The CDR3, as DNA: TGTGCCAGTAGTATTGCTAGCGGGGTGAACAATGAGCAGTTCTTC. Its protein is CASSIASGVNNEQFF. The whole variable domain, filled in from reference TRBV19 and TRBJ2-1, reads DGGITQSPKYLFRKEGQNVTLSCEQNLNHDAMYWYRQDPGQGLRLIYYSQIVNDFQKGDIAEGYSVSREKKESFPLTVTSAQKNPTAFYLCASSIASGVNNEQFFGPGTRLTVL.

V is TRBV10-3 and J is TRBJ2-3, with 9 bases that match TRBD1. Germline loops: CDR1 ENHRY, CDR2 SYGVKD. The CDR3 runs 14 residues. V gave up 10 bases and J gave up 2 bases; unmatched junction bases: 7. The CDR3: CATSGTGTTDTQYF. The CDR3 nucleotides read TGTGCCACCAGCGGGACAGGGACCACAGATACGCAGTATTTT.

The chain recombines TRBV29-1 with TRBJ2-1; D remains unclear. V was cut by 4 bases and J by 3 bases, with 4 bases left in between. CDR3 length equals 11 residues. CDR1 and CDR2 (germline): SQVTM, ANQGSEA. The CDR3 loop is CSVGDYNEQFF. The CDR3 nucleotides are TGCAGCGTTGGGGACTACAATGAGCAGTTCTTC.

This chain joins TRBV5-8 and TRBJ1-1; tentatively, D is TRBD1 (5 bases). The germline V and J ends were trimmed by 4 bases and 1 base, with 14 bases remaining between them. Germline CDR1 and CDR2: SGHTS and YDEGEE. The CDR3 runs 15 residues. Written as DNA, the CDR3 is TGTGCCAGCAGCCTACCCGGGGACCCGAACACTGAAGCTTTCTTT. Residues: CASSLPGDPNTEAFF.

J is TRBJ2-2 and V is TRBV29-1; 9 nucleotides align to TRBD1. CDR1 is SQVTM, CDR2 ANQGSEA, per germline. V lost 1 base, J lost 4 bases, and 4 bases stayed unmatched. The CDR3 runs to 15 residues. Here the CDR3 reads CSVEGGQGITGELFF. CDR3 in DNA: TGCAGCGTTGAAGGGGGACAGGGTATCACCGGGGAGCTGTTTTTT.

Remarks on this clone: It may be a read error: a sequence one base away is much more abundant. Additional DNA sequences in this sample encode the identical CDR3. The chain links TRBV5-1 to TRBJ1-1; 8 bases are shared with TRBD1. The V segment lost 5 bases and the J segment 1 base; nucleotides outside the gene matches: 4. Looked up from germline, CDR1 is SGHRS and CDR2 is YFSETQ. The CDR3 totals 14 residues. The CDR3 spells CASSPGTGNTEAFF. The CDR3 DNA reads as TGCGCCAGCAGTCCCGGGACAGGGAACACTGAAGCTTTCTTT.

The V gene is TRBV2, the J gene TRBJ1-4; D gene unclear. The CDR3 contains 13 residues. Per germline, CDR1 SNHLY and CDR2 FYNNEI. Trimming left V 6 bases short and J 10 bases short, with 15 bases between. The CDR3 reads CASSPEVYAKLFF. CDR3 sequence (DNA): TGTGCCAGCAGCCCCGAGGTTTATGCAAAACTGTTTTTT.

The chain uses TRBV6-4 and TRBJ2-6; the match to TRBD2 covers 7 bases. This CDR3 has 16 amino acids. V lost 0 bases, J lost 2 bases, and 1 base stayed unmatched. Germline V gene data show CDR1 as MRHNA and CDR2 as SNTAGT. CDR3 amino acids: CASSDSGGAGANVLTF. The CDR3 bases are TGTGCCAGCAGTGACTCGGGAGGGGCTGGGGCCAACGTCCTGACTTTC.

The chain is built from TRBV5-1 and TRBJ2-3; D gene unclear. This CDR3 is built from 15 residues. Trimming shortened V by 1 base and J by 1 base, and 10 bases separated the two germline ends. CDR1 and CDR2 from the germline V gene are SGHRS and YFSETQ. CDR3 nucleotide sequence: TGCGCCAGCAGCTTGTCCGCGGTACGCACAGATACGCAGTATTTT. Translated: CASSLSAVRTDTQYF.

The chain is built from TRBV6-1 and TRBJ1-6; 8 positions agree with TRBD1. This CDR3 comprises 13 residues. The junction had 7 bases not matched to a gene; V was cut back by 2 bases and J by 16 bases. Germline loops: CDR1 MNHNS, CDR2 SASEGT. The CDR3 sequence: CASSESGTGALHF. In DNA form, the CDR3 reads TGTGCCAGCAGTGAATCGGGGACAGGAGCGCTCCACTTT.

The V and J genes are TRBV6-1 and TRBJ1-2; 10 positions match TRBD1. J gave up 7 bases and V 6 bases, and 11 bases lay outside the gene matches. Germline assignment: CDR1 MNHNS and CDR2 SASEGT. CDR3 length: 15 residues. The CDR3 nucleotides read TGTGCCAGCAGCGCAAACACCGGGACAGGGGTTGGCTACACCTTC. It encodes CASSANTGTGVGYTF.

This clone was detected only a few times. The chain links TRBV15 to TRBJ2-7; a possible D gene is TRBD2 (6 bases). Germline V gene sequence: CDR1 LNHNV, CDR2 YYDKDF (reference sequence). V dropped 1 base and J dropped 7 bases, with 20 bases sitting between them. The length of the CDR3 is 16 residues. CDR3 loop: CATSRGGTVGFGEQYF. CDR3 nucleotide sequence: TGTGCCACCAGCAGAGGCGGGACGGTGGGCTTCGGGGAGCAGTACTTC.

The chain has TRBV4-1 and TRBJ1-6, with no clear D. V lost 0 bases and J lost 7, with 13 bases in between. The germline CDR1 and CDR2 sequences are MGHRA and YSYEKL. There are 16 residues in the CDR3. DNA for the CDR3: TGCGCCAGCAGCCAAGAGCTCAGCCTGGGGAATTCACCCCTCCACTTT. It codes for CASSQELSLGNSPLHF.

This clone came up once. This specimen includes other DNA sequences encoding the same CDR3. This CDR3 reads CASSPRVSYNEQFF. The CDR3 DNA reads TGCGCCAGCAGCCCCAGGGTCTCCTACAATGAGCAGTTCTTC. The chain is built from TRBV4-1 and TRBJ2-1, with D maybe TRBD1 (5 bases). The CDR3 has 14 residues. Trimming took off 4 bases at V and 0 bases at J, with 7 bases between the two ends. Germline V lookup: CDR1 MGHRA, CDR2 YSYEKL.

The rearrangement joins TRBV18 to TRBJ2-1; unclear D gene. CDR1 KGHSH and CDR2 LQKENI come from the germline V gene. V lost 6 bases, J lost 5 bases, and 5 bases lay in between. The CDR3 runs to 11 residues. CDR3 residues: CASSIDNEQFF. DNA for the CDR3: TGTGCCAGCTCTATCGACAATGAGCAGTTCTTC.

This sequence joins TRBV19 and TRBJ2-7; D is perhaps TRBD1 (5 bases). The CDR3 is 15 residues long. Per germline, CDR1 LNHDA and CDR2 SQIVND (reference sequence). The V end was cut by 6 bases, the J end by 0 bases, with 15 bases between. In DNA form, the CDR3 reads TGTGCCAGTAGCACGGACAACAATCCCTCCTACGAGCAGTACTTC. Translated, it gives CASSTDNNPSYEQYF.

As concerns this clone: Mismatch with germline at one junction end may stem from a read error. This specimen includes other DNA sequences encoding the same CDR3. Here the CDR3 reads CSAAFSGRGTDTQYF. CDR3 DNA: TGCAGCGCCGCCTTCAGCGGGAGAGGCACAGATACACAGTATTTT. The V and J genes are TRBV29-1 and TRBJ2-3, with TRBD2 identical over 8 bases. Germline loops: CDR1 SQVTM, CDR2 ANQGSEA. This CDR3 region has 15 residues.

This clone was counted only a few times. This sequence joins TRBV18 and TRBJ2-1; D not resolved. With 2 bases removed from V and 5 bases from J, the gap between germline ends came to 10 bases. There are 14 residues in the CDR3. Germline-derived CDR1 and CDR2 are KGHSH and LQKENI. In DNA form, the CDR3 reads TGTGCCAGCTCACCAAACAGTGCCGACAATGAGCAGTTCTTC. Amino acids: CASSPNSADNEQFF. The full variable domain, completed using reference TRBV18 and TRBJ2-1, is NAGVMQNPRHLVRRRGQEARLRCSPMKGHSHVYWYRQLPEEGLKFMVYLQKENIIDESGMPKERFSAEFPKEGPSILRIQQVVRGDSAAYFCASSPNSADNEQFFGPGTRLTVL.

The rearrangement joins TRBV7-2 to TRBJ1-1; D may be TRBD1 (5 bases). The CDR3 length is 15 residues. In germline, CDR1 is SGHTA, CDR2 FQGNSA. The V end was cut by 5 bases, the J end by 1 base, with 14 bases between. CDR3 region: CASSPLGLGNTEAFF. In nucleotides, the CDR3 is TGTGCCAGCAGCCCTTTGGGGCTAGGGAACACTGAAGCTTTCTTT.

The chain links TRBV27 to TRBJ2-7; 9 bases map to TRBD1. V shed 5 bases and J 2 bases; nucleotides not matched to a gene: 4. Germline values: CDR1 MNHEY, CDR2 SMNVEV (reference sequence). The CDR3 loop spans 14 amino acids. CDR3 residues: CASSTRTGAYEQYF. The CDR3, as DNA: TGTGCCAGCAGTACCCGGACAGGGGCCTACGAGCAGTACTTC.

This sequence joins TRBV6-5 and TRBJ1-5; TRBD1 matches at 7 bases. The CDR3 contains 14 residues. Germline-derived CDR1 and CDR2 are MNHEY and SVGAGI. Trimming at V came to 5 bases and at J to 7 bases, leaving 8 bases not matched to a gene. In DNA form, the CDR3 reads TGTGCCAGCAGTCCCGACAGGGCGGAACAGCCCCAGCATTTT. It specifies CASSPDRAEQPQHF.

This clone is a singleton in its sample. The chain uses TRBV6-1 and TRBJ1-1; TRBD1 is a possible D gene (5 bases). V lost 6 bases, J lost 7 bases, and 15 bases lay in between. CDR1 and CDR2 from the germline V gene are MNHNS and SASEGT. This CDR3 is 13 amino acids long. Written as DNA, the CDR3 is TGTGCCAGCAGAATGGGCAGGGCGAGTGAAGCTTTCTTT. Protein: CASRMGRASEAFF.

This sequence joins TRBV4-2 and TRBJ2-7; TRBD1 matches at 12 bases. Trimming took 4 bases from V and 9 from J; bases not matched to a gene: 13. Germline-derived CDR1 and CDR2 are LGHNA and YNFKEQ. This CDR3 is 16 amino acids long. CDR3 nucleotides: TGTGCCAGCAGCCTTCCGGGACAGGGGGCAAGTAGAAGGCAGTACTTC. Amino acid sequence: CASSLPGQGASRRQYF.